This T cell receptor (beta chain) is drawn from a study of OX40 agonist ivuxolimab in advanced cancers. Study observations and caveats: Not determined was the antigen specificity of the expanded peripheral T cells. Clones of CD4+ and CD8+ blood T cells grew by week 6 at doses of 0.1 to 3.0 mg/kg.

Here immunoSEQ multiplex PCR was the method, and the copy in TCRdb shows in-frame clones only, minus some. The data hold around 19,000 clones, with around 78% observed a single time. This CDR3 region has 14 residues. V lost 0 bases and J lost 4, with 9 bases in between. Germline values: CDR1 LNHNV, CDR2 YYDKDF (reference sequence). To note about this clone: Antigen: not known.

The receptor was derived from an adult with an advanced solid tumor such as melanoma, head and neck, liver or kidney cancer. The chain is built from TRBV15 and TRBJ2-5, with D possibly being TRBD1 or TRBD2 (5 bases each). The specimen comprised CD4+ or CD8+ T cells sorted from blood, sampled in a trial of the OX40 agonist ivuxolimab. The DNA of the CDR3 is TGTGCCACCAGCAGAGATGCCGGGACAGAGACCCAGTACTTC. This sequence encodes CATSRDAGTETQYF.